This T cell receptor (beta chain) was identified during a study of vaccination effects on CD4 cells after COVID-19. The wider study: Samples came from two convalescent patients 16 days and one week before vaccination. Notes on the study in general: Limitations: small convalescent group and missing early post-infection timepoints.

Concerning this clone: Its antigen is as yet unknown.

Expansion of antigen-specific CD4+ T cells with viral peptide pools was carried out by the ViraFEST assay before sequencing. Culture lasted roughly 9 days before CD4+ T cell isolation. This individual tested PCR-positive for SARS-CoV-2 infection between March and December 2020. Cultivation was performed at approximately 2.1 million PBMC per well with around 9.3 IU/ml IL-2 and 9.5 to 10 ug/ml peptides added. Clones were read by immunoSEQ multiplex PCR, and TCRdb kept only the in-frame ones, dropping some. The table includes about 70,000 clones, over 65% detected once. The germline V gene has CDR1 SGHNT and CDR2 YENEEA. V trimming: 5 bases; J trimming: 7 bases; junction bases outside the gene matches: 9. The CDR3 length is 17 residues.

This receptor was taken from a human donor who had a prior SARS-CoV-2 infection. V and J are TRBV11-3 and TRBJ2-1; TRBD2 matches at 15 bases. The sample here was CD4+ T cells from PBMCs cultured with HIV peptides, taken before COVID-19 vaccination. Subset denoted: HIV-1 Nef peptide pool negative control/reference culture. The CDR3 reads CASSPYQGTSGRNEQFF. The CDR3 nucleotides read TGTGCCAGCAGCCCATATCAAGGGACTAGCGGGAGGAATGAGCAGTTCTTC.